The 21 T cell receptor beta chains reported below all come from one sample, sequenced in a study of blood T cells in healthy people across ages. Alongside a J-beta primer mix, a sample-barcoded 5' primer served in a second PCR lasting about 7 to 12 cycles. TCRdb used MiXCR to reprocess the 5' RACE reads, holding one entry per CDR3 protein. Of around 670,000 distinct CDR3 sequences detected, around 31% appear once; the ten largest clones hold 15% to 18%. Sequencing was carried out using blood. All receptors come from a woman older than 75 in good health.

In the case of this clonotype: An end of the junction differs from the germline gene, which may be a read error. This chain uses TRBV6-1 with TRBJ2-6, with D maybe TRBD1 (5 bases). Per the germline V gene, CDR1 is MNHNS and CDR2 is SASEGT. This CDR3 has 15 amino acids. CDR3 sequence reads: CASRPGPSGANVRTF. For the CDR3, the DNA is TGTGCCAGCAGACCCGGCCCCTCTGGGGCCAACGTCCGGACTTTC.

This clonotype has a handful of counts. The genes are TRBV1 and TRBJ1-4; TRBD1 is the table's D call, not checked against the DNA. TRBV1 is a listed pseudogene. The CDR3 runs to 15 residues. The chain's CDR3 is CTSSERGQGTEKLFF. The CDR3 DNA is TGCACCAGCAGCGAGCGGGGGCAGGGTACGGAAAAACTGTTTTTT.

This clonotype was seen many times. The chain joins TRBV29-1 to TRBJ1-2; the match to TRBD1 covers 7 bases. V shed 5 bases and J 5 bases; nucleotides not matched to a gene: 11. From germline, CDR1 is SQVTM and CDR2 ANQGSEA. The CDR3 is 14 residues long. Here the CDR3 DNA reads TGCAGCGTTACGTTGGAGGGACAGACTTATGGCTACACCTTC. Translated: CSVTLEGQTYGYTF.

The J gene is TRBJ2-6, the V gene TRBV25-1; no definite D call. The CDR3 has 16 residues. Looked up from germline, CDR1 is MGHDK and CDR2 is SYGVNS. Trimming pared 5 bases from V and 0 bases from J, leaving 11 bases between. The CDR3 bases are TGTGCCAGCAGTCAACAGACCCTCTCTGGGGCCAACGTCCTGACTTTC. Its protein is CASSQQTLSGANVLTF.

This clonotype was counted between two and nine times. The V and J genes are TRBV30 and TRBJ2-1, with D perhaps TRBD2 (5 bases). Trimming cost V 0 bases and J 5 bases, with 23 bases left between them. CDR1 is GTSNPN, CDR2 SVGIG, per germline (reference sequence). The CDR3 spans 18 residues. This CDR3 reads CAWSVRSIRASTHNEQFF. As DNA, the CDR3 is TGTGCCTGGAGTGTGCGATCAATACGGGCTAGCACCCACAATGAGCAGTTCTTC.

Points on this clonotype: This may stem from a read error, because a much larger clone lies one nucleotide away. The genes are TRBV6-6 and TRBJ1-5; D ambiguous. Germline V CDR1 and CDR2: MNHNY, SVGAGI (reference sequence). CDR3 length: 13 amino acids. Trimming took 10 bases from V and 0 from J, leaving 10 bases between them. The CDR3 spells CANAGSSNQPQHF. CDR3 coding DNA: TGTGCCAATGCGGGGAGTAGCAATCAGCCCCAGCATTTT.

CDR3 region: CASSLATGPNQPQHF. The CDR3, as DNA: TGTGCCAGCAGCTTGGCCACAGGGCCCAATCAGCCCCAGCATTTT. The rearrangement joins TRBV5-5 to TRBJ1-5; tentative D call: TRBD1 (6 bases). Germline CDR1 reads SGHKS; CDR2 reads YYEKEE (reference sequence). The CDR3 has 15 amino acids. Trimming took 0 bases from V and 3 from J, leaving 10 bases between them.

The V gene is TRBV7-2, the J gene TRBJ1-1; D is undetermined. Germline CDR1 reads SGHTA; CDR2 reads FQGNSA. Trimming took off 2 bases at V and 4 bases at J, with 11 bases between the two ends. This CDR3 has 14 amino acids. The CDR3 here is CASSLQVGSTEAFF. Here the CDR3 DNA reads TGTGCCAGCAGCTTACAGGTGGGAAGCACTGAAGCTTTCTTT.

This chain joins TRBV14 and TRBJ2-7; maybe TRBD1 (6 bases). CDR3 length: 13 amino acids. V was clipped by 5 bases and J by 3 bases, with 11 bases between them. Germline values: CDR1 SGHDN, CDR2 FVKESK. CDR3 in amino acids: CASSLDSCYEQYF. In nucleotides, the CDR3 is TGTGCCAGCAGCTTGGACAGTTGCTACGAGCAGTACTTC.

This clonotype was found many times. The rearrangement links TRBV20-1 to TRBJ2-1; no firm D call. The CDR3 has 10 residues. Germline values: CDR1 DFQATT, CDR2 SNEGSKA (reference sequence). The V gene lost 6 bases and the J gene lost 8 bases, with 8 bases spanning the gap. The CDR3, as DNA: TGCAGTGCCCGAGACCATGAGCAGTTCTTC. Encoded protein: CSARDHEQFF.

Ten or more counts support this clonotype. The rearrangement joins TRBV20-1 to TRBJ2-1, with D uncertain. The CDR3 has 15 amino acids. The V gene's germline CDR1 is DFQATT and CDR2 SNEGSKA (reference sequence). With 0 bases removed from V and 12 bases from J, the gap between germline ends came to 21 bases. CDR3 DNA sequence: TGCAGTGCTAGAGATGTGGCTTTACTCGGCTCCTGGCAGTTCTTC. This gives the protein CSARDVALLGSWQFF.

The chain combines TRBV18 with TRBJ2-3; maybe TRBD1 (5 bases). The CDR3 is made up of 14 amino acids. V was clipped by 4 bases and J by 6 bases, with 14 bases between them. CDR1 KGHSH and CDR2 LQKENI come from the germline V gene. In DNA form, the CDR3 reads TGTGCCAGCTCACGCGACAGAGAAGGGGATACGCAGTATTTT. Translating it yields CASSRDREGDTQYF.

This clonotype has a count of ten or more. CDR3 sequence reads: CSAQRGLSSYNEQFF. The CDR3 DNA follows: TGCAGTGCTCAGCGGGGGTTAAGCTCCTACAATGAGCAGTTCTTC. The V call is TRBV20-1, the J call TRBJ2-1, with 8 bases matching TRBD2. V gave up 5 bases and J gave up 0 bases; unmatched junction bases: 6. The CDR3 covers 15 residues. Germline V CDR1 and CDR2: DFQATT, SNEGSKA (reference sequence).

At least ten counts were recorded for this clonotype. The chain employs TRBV6-5 and TRBJ2-7; D tentatively fits TRBD1 or TRBD2 (7 bases each). The CDR3 covers 14 residues. The V and J ends lost 8 bases and 0 bases respectively, with 14 bases between them. The germline V gene encodes CDR1 MNHEY and CDR2 SVGAGI. For the CDR3, the DNA is TGTGCCAGCGAAGGGGGGGACAGCTCCTACGAGCAGTACTTC. Protein sequence: CASEGGDSSYEQYF.

This clonotype was picked up one time. This may come from a read error, since a much larger clone is one base off. The chain couples TRBV7-3 to TRBJ2-1, with TRBD2 as a possible D gene (7 bases). The germline V gene encodes CDR1 SGHTA and CDR2 FQGTGA. Trimming shortened V by 4 bases and J by 13 bases, and 29 bases separated the two germline ends. The CDR3 runs to 17 residues. CDR3 nucleotides: TGTGCCAGCAGCTCCCCCGGGGGGCGTAGAATAGGAGAGACCCAGTTCTTC. Protein sequence: CASSSPGGRRIGETQFF.

V is TRBV7-2 and J is TRBJ2-5, with D perhaps matching TRBD1 (5 bases). Germline CDR1 SGHTA, CDR2 FQGNSA. There are 15 residues in the CDR3. V lost 0 bases to trimming and J lost 4 bases, with 12 bases between them. The CDR3 DNA is TGTGCCAGCAGCTTAGCAGGGGCGTCTATAGAGACCCAGTACTTC. It is translated as CASSLAGASIETQYF. Full variable domain (remainder filled in from reference TRBV7-2 and TRBJ2-5): GAGVSQSPSNKVTEKGKDVELRCDPISGHTALYWYRQSLGQGLEFLIYFQGNSAPDKSGLPSDRFSAERTGGSVSTLTIQRTQQEDSAVYLCASSLAGASIETQYFGPGTRLLVL.

This clonotype was observed at least ten times. A much larger clone lies one base from this, so it may be a read error. The chain is built from TRBV7-9 and TRBJ2-1; D is uncertain. The assigned J gene may be wrong: the sequence end matches TRBJ2-7 better. There are 12 residues in the CDR3. The germline V gene has CDR1 SEHNR and CDR2 FQNEAQ (reference sequence). This chain's CDR3 is CASSPGYNEQYF. CDR3 bases: TGTGCCAGCAGCCCCGGGTACAATGAGCAGTACTTC.

This clonotype was detected a few times. This chain uses TRBV7-9 with TRBJ2-1; no reliable D call. Germline CDR1 is SEHNR and CDR2 is FQNEAQ (reference sequence). The CDR3 consists of 14 residues. Trimming took 5 bases from V and 8 from J, leaving 16 bases between them. CDR3 sequence reads: CASSPHPARDEQFF. DNA for the CDR3: TGTGCCAGCAGCCCACATCCGGCTCGCGATGAGCAGTTCTTC.

This clonotype was seen at least ten times. The rearrangement uses TRBV11-1 and TRBJ2-6; no clear D. The CDR3 length is 16 residues. Per the germline V gene, CDR1 is SGHAT and CDR2 is FQDESV (reference sequence). The V end was cut by 3 bases, the J end by 1 base, with 10 bases between. The CDR3 spells CASSLQEGSGANVLTF. CDR3 bases: TGTGCCAGCAGCTTGCAAGAAGGATCTGGGGCCAACGTCCTGACTTTC.

This clonotype was observed many times. The chain combines TRBV29-1 with TRBJ2-5; 7 positions agree with TRBD1. The germline CDR1 and CDR2 sequences are SQVTM and ANQGSEA. V shed 3 bases, J shed 2 bases, and the junction held 6 bases outside the gene matches. The CDR3 length is 14 residues. As DNA, the CDR3 is TGCAGCGTTGATCACAGGGGATATCAAGAGACCCAGTACTTC. Translated, it gives CSVDHRGYQETQYF.

In this sample, this clonotype turned up a few times. CDR3 DNA: TGTGCCAGCAGCTTAGAGGGGGGCGCCCCCTACGAGCAGTACTTC. Its translation: CASSLEGGAPYEQYF. The chain recombines TRBV11-2 with TRBJ2-7; D might be TRBD1 or TRBD2, each matching 6 bases. The CDR3 runs 15 residues. Germline V gene data show CDR1 as SGHAT and CDR2 as FQNNGV. With 0 bases removed from V and 2 bases from J, the gap between germline ends came to 11 bases.